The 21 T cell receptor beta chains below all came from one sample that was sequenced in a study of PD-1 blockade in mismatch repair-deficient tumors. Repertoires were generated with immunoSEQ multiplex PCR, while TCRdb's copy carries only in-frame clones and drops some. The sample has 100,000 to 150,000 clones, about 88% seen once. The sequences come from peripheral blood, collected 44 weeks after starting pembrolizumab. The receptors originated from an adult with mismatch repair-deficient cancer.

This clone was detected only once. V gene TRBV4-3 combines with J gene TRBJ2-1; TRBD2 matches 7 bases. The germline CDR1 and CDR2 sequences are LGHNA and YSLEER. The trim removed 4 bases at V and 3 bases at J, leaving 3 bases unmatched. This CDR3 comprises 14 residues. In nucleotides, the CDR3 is TGCGCCAGCAGCCGTGGACTAGACTACAATGAGCAGTTCTTC. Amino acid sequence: CASSRGLDYNEQFF.

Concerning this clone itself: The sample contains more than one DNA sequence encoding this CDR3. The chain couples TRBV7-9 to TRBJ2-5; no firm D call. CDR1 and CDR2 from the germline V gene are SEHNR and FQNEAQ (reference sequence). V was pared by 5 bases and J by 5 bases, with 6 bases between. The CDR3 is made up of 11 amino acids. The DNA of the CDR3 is TGTGCCAGCAGCCTCCAGGAGACCCAGTACTTC. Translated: CASSLQETQYF.

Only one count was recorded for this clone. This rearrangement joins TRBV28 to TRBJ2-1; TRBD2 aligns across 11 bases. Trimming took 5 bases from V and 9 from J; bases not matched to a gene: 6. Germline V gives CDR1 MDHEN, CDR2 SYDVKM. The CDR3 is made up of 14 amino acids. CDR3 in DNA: TGTGCCAGCAGTCGTAGCGGGAGGGTTTTTGAGCAGTTCTTC. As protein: CASSRSGRVFEQFF.

The CDR3 sequence is CAWSAWTSGAETQYF. DNA for the CDR3: TGTGCCTGGAGTGCTTGGACTAGCGGGGCAGAGACCCAGTACTTC. The J gene is TRBJ2-5, the V gene TRBV30, with TRBD2 matching over 12 bases. The CDR3 has 15 amino acids. V gave up 1 base and J gave up 4 bases; unmatched junction bases: 4. Germline V gene lookup returns CDR1 GTSNPN and CDR2 SVGIG (reference sequence).

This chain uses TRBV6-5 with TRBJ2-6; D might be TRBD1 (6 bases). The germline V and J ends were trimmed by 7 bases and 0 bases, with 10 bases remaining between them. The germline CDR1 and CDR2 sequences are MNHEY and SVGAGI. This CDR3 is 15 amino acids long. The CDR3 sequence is CASTKGVSGANVLTF. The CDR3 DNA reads TGTGCCAGCACCAAGGGGGTCTCTGGGGCCAACGTCCTGACTTTC.

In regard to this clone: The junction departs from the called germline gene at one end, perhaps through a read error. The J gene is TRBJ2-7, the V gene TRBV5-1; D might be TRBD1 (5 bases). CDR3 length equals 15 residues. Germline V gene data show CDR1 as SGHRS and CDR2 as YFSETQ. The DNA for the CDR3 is TGCGCCAGCAGCTTGGCTGGCAGGGCCTCCGACGAGCAGTACTTC. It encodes CASSLAGRASDEQYF.

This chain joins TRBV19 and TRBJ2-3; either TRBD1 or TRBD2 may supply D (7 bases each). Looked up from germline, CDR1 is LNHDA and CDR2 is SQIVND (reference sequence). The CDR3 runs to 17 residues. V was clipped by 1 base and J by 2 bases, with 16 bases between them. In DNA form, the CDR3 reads TGTGCCAGTAGTATAGGGTCGGGGGGACAGCTCACAGATACGCAGTATTTT. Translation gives CASSIGSGGQLTDTQYF.

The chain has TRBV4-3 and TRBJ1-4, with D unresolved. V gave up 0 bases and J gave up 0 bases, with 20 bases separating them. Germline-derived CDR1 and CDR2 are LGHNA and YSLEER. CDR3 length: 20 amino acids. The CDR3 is CASSQESLVGTLATNEKLFF. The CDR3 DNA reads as TGCGCCAGCAGCCAAGAGAGTTTAGTTGGTACGCTTGCAACTAATGAAAAACTGTTTTTT.

CDR3 protein: CASSSGTPNEKLFF. DNA of the CDR3: TGTGCCAGCAGCTCCGGGACCCCAAATGAAAAACTGTTTTTT. The chain employs TRBV5-6 and TRBJ1-4, with D possibly being TRBD1 (5 bases). This CDR3 is built from 14 residues. The V gene lost 3 bases and the J gene lost 5 bases, with 11 bases spanning the gap. Germline assignment: CDR1 SGHDT and CDR2 YYEEEE.

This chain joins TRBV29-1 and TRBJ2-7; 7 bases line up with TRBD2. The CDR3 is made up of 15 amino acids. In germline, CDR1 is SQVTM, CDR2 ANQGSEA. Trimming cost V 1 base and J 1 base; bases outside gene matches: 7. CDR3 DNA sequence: TGCAGCGTTGAAGGTATTGCTAGCGGATCCTACGAGCAGTACTTC. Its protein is CSVEGIASGSYEQYF.

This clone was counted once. CDR3 sequence (DNA): TGTGCCAGCAGCTTAGTCTGGCAGTTACAAGAGACCCAGTACTTC. This codes for CASSLVWQLQETQYF. V and J are TRBV7-9 and TRBJ2-5; D remains ambiguous. CDR3 length equals 15 residues. Germline CDR1 SEHNR, CDR2 FQNEAQ (reference sequence). Trimming left V 1 base short and J 2 bases short, with 11 bases between.

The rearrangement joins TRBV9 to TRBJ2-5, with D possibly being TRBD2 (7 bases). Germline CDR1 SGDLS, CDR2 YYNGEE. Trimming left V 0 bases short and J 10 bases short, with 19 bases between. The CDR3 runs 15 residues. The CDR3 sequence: CASSVEAGDYQSQYF. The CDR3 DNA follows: TGTGCCAGCAGCGTAGAGGCAGGGGACTACCAGAGCCAGTACTTC.

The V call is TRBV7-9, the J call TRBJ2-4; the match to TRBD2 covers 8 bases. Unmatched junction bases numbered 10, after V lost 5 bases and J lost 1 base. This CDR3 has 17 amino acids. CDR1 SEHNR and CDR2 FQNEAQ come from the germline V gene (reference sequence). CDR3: CASSPPLGGRAKNIQYF. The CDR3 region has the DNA TGTGCCAGCAGCCCACCCCTGGGCGGGAGGGCCAAAAACATTCAGTACTTC.

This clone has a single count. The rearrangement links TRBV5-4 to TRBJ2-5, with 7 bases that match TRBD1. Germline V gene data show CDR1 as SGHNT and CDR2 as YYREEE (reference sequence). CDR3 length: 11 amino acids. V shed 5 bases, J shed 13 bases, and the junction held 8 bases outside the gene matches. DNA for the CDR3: TGTGCCAGCAGGCCGGACAGGCCGGCGTACTTC. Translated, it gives CASRPDRPAYF.

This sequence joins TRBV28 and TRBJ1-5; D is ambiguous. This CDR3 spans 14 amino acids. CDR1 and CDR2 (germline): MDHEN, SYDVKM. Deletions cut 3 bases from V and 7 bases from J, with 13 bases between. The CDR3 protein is CASSLGPRRQPQHF. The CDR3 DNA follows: TGTGCCAGCAGTTTGGGCCCCAGGCGGCAGCCCCAGCATTTT.

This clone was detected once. This chain's CDR3 is CASSLAGMGLYNEQFF. DNA for the CDR3: TGTGCCAGCAGCTTGGCCGGGATGGGACTATACAATGAGCAGTTCTTC. This chain joins TRBV5-6 and TRBJ2-1; 7 bases agree with TRBD2. Trimming at V came to 0 bases and at J to 4 bases, leaving 7 bases not matched to a gene. The CDR3 runs 16 residues. Germline loops: CDR1 SGHDT, CDR2 YYEEEE.

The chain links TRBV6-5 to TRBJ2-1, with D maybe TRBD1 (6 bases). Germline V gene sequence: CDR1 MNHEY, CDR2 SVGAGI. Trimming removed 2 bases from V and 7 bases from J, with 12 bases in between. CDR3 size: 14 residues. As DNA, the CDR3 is TGTGCCAGCAGTTACGGGGGCCCCCCTAATGAGCAGTTCTTC. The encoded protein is CASSYGGPPNEQFF.

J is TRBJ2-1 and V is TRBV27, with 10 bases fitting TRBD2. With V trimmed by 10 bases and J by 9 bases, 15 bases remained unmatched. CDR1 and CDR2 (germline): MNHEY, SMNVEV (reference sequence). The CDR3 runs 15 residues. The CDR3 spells CATKWLAGEGPEQFF. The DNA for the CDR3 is TGTGCCACCAAATGGCTAGCGGGAGAGGGGCCTGAGCAGTTCTTC.

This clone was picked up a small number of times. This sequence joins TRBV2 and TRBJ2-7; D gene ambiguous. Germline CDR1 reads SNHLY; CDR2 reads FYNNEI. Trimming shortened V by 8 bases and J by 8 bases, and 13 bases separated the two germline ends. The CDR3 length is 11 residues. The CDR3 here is CASGDPHQQYF. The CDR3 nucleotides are TGTGCCAGCGGAGATCCTCACCAGCAGTACTTC. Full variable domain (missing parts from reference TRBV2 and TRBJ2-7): EPEVTQTPSHQVTQMGQEVILRCVPISNHLYFYWYRQILGQKVEFLVSFYNNEISEKSEIFDDQFSVERPDGSNFTLKIRSTKLEDSAMYFCASGDPHQQYFGPGTRLTVT.

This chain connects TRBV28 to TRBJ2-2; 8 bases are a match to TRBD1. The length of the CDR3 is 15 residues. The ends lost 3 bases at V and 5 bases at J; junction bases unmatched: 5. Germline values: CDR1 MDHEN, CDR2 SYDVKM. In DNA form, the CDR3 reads TGTGCCAGCAGTTTCAGGGGGCGTCGGACCGGGGAGCTGTTTTTT. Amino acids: CASSFRGRRTGELFF.

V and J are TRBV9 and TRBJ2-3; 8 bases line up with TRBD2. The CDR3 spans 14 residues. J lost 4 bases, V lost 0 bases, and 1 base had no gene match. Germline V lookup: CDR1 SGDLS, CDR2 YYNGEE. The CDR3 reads CASSVGGRSDTQYF. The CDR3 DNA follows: TGTGCCAGCAGCGTAGGCGGGAGGTCAGATACGCAGTATTTT.